A selection of T cell receptor beta chains follows, all from one sample in a study of early T cells in non-severe SARS-CoV-2 infection. From the 5' RACE reads, TCRdb called clonotypes with MiXCR, one entry per CDR3 protein. This sample has roughly 35,000 distinct CDR3 sequences, with around 9% found just once. The specimen was whole blood. The receptors derive from an adult who was a healthcare worker with PCR-confirmed SARS-CoV-2 infection or an uninfected control (not recorded which). CDR3s include the opening cysteine and the closing phenylalanine or tryptophan. The order of the fields is D gene, J gene, clone size, V gene, CDR3 protein, CDR3 DNA. D genes are given only for firm matches. A row's size may be missing; if present it is once, few, many or a size class.

.	TRBJ1-2	many	TRBV6-2/TRBV6-3	CASSYRGGVGYTF	TGTGCCAGCAGTTATCGTGGAGGGGTCGGCTACACCTTC
.	TRBJ1-1	many	TRBV24-1	CATSDSGFTEAFF	TGTGCCACCAGTGATTCAGGGTTCACTGAAGCTTTCTTT
TRBD2	TRBJ2-5	.	TRBV20-1	CSASPLAGAAQETQYF	TGCAGTGCTAGCCCTCTAGCGGGGGCCGCTCAAGAGACCCAGTACTTC
.	TRBJ2-1	many	TRBV30	CAWTPSSYNEQFF	TGTGCCTGGACCCCTAGCTCCTACAATGAGCAGTTCTTC
.	TRBJ1-4	many	TRBV20-1	CSAIPSVEGRLF	TGCAGTGCGATCCCTTCCGTAGAGGGACGCCTTTTT
.	TRBJ2-3	many	TRBV4-3	CASSLNLADTQYF	TGCGCCAGCAGCCTTAACCTAGCAGATACGCAGTATTTT
.	TRBJ1-2	few	TRBV11-2	CASSPRGDPLSYGYTF	TGTGCCAGCAGCCCGCGGGGGGACCCCCTTAGCTATGGCTACACCTTC
.	TRBJ2-5	many	TRBV20-1	CSARGQLKETQYF	TGCAGTGCTAGGGGTCAGCTTAAAGAGACCCAGTACTTC
.	TRBJ1-1	many	TRBV3-1	CASSQSRGEAFF	TGTGCCAGCAGCCAATCTAGAGGGGAGGCTTTCTTT
.	TRBJ1-2	.	TRBV7-8	CASSLGVYGYTF	TGTGCCAGCAGCTTAGGAGTATATGGCTACACCTTC
.	TRBJ2-3	many	TRBV2	CASKFAPETDTQYF	TGTGCCAGCAAATTTGCTCCTGAGACAGATACGCAGTATTTT
TRBD1	TRBJ2-3	few	TRBV7-3	CASRRDRSTDTQYF	TGTGCCAGCAGAAGGGACAGGAGCACAGATACGCAGTATTTT
.	TRBJ1-2	many	TRBV29-1	CSVEVNYGYTF	TGCAGCGTTGAGGTTAACTATGGCTACACCTTC
TRBD2	TRBJ2-1	many	TRBV6-5	CASSYSGTSGGYEQFF	TGTGCCAGCAGTTACTCTGGGACTAGCGGGGGCTATGAGCAGTTCTTC
.	TRBJ2-1	many	TRBV6-2/TRBV6-3	CASSPLGREQFF	TGTGCCAGCAGCCCACTGGGGCGTGAGCAGTTCTTC
TRBD1	TRBJ2-5	.	TRBV11-1	CASSPRPGTEETQYF	TGTGCCAGCAGCCCTCGTCCCGGGACAGAAGAGACCCAGTACTTC
.	TRBJ1-5	many	TRBV6-6	CASSYSPGRPQHF	TGTGCCAGCAGTTACTCCCCAGGTCGGCCCCAGCATTTT
.	TRBJ1-1	many	TRBV20-1	CSAREGMDTEAFF	TGCAGTGCTAGAGAGGGAATGGACACTGAAGCTTTCTTT
TRBD1	TRBJ1-6	.	TRBV7-2	CASSSNRGRSYNSPLHF	TGTGCCAGCAGCTCAAACAGGGGGCGATCCTATAATTCACCCCTCCACTTT
TRBD2	TRBJ2-7	few	TRBV10-2	CASSEDFGGGSLGRSYEQYF	TGCGCCAGCAGTGAGGATTTTGGCGGGGGATCCCTTGGGCGGTCCTACGAGCAGTACTTC
TRBD1	TRBJ2-2	few	TRBV7-9	CASSSNRDRVDTGELFF	TGTGCCAGCAGCTCGAACCGGGACAGGGTGGACACCGGGGAGCTGTTTTTT
TRBD1	TRBJ1-3	many	TRBV27	CASTAGGVGNTIYF	TGTGCCAGCACTGCAGGGGGAGTTGGAAACACCATATATTTT
.	TRBJ1-6	many	TRBV27	CASSLWVKTSYNSPLHF	TGTGCCAGCAGTTTATGGGTGAAGACCTCCTATAATTCACCCCTCCACTTT
.	TRBJ1-1	few	TRBV2	CASSRSGVNTEAFF	TGTGCCAGCAGTCGGAGCGGGGTGAACACTGAAGCTTTCTTT
.	TRBJ1-4	many	TRBV27	CASSFQTGINEKLFF	TGTGCCAGCAGTTTCCAAACGGGTATTAATGAAAAACTGTTTTTT
.	TRBJ2-2	few	TRBV4-1	CASRVRVLQGNTGELFF	TGCGCCAGCAGAGTGAGAGTGTTACAGGGGAACACCGGGGAGCTGTTTTTT
.	TRBJ2-3	few	TRBV7-9	CALGAGSTDTQYF	TGTGCCCTCGGGGCCGGTAGCACAGATACGCAGTATTTT
TRBD1	TRBJ2-4	many	TRBV11-2	CASSLDRDRNIQYF	TGTGCCAGCAGCTTAGATCGGGACAGAAACATTCAGTACTTC
TRBD1	TRBJ1-2	many	TRBV3-1	CASSYTGGYGYTF	TGTGCCAGCAGCTATACAGGGGGATATGGCTACACCTTC
TRBD2	TRBJ2-1	many	TRBV29-1	CSVDTSGVWNEQFF	TGCAGCGTTGATACCAGCGGGGTGTGGAATGAGCAGTTCTTC
TRBD1	TRBJ2-1	many	TRBV6-2/TRBV6-3	CASSSTGQGNEQFF	TGTGCCAGCAGTTCTACGGGACAGGGAAATGAGCAGTTCTTC
TRBD1	TRBJ2-1	.	TRBV4-3	CASSQSSGTGSNEQFF	TGCGCCAGCAGCCAGTCCTCCGGGACAGGGTCAAATGAGCAGTTCTTC
.	TRBJ1-6	.	TRBV5-1	CASSLALTSSYNSPLHF	TGCGCCAGCAGCTTGGCGCTAACGAGCTCCTATAATTCACCCCTCCACTTT
.	TRBJ1-4	many	TRBV19	CASSLAEGGSEKLFF	TGTGCCAGTAGCCTGGCAGAAGGGGGAAGTGAAAAACTGTTTTTT
.	TRBJ1-1	.	TRBV6-5	CASSPSDRNTEAFF	TGTGCCAGCAGCCCCAGTGACAGGAACACTGAAGCTTTCTTT
.	TRBJ1-3	many	TRBV27	CASSFSPEPRTGNTIYF	TGTGCCAGCAGTTTTAGCCCCGAGCCTCGGACCGGAAACACCATATATTTT
.	TRBJ1-1	many	TRBV6-2/TRBV6-3	CASSYRSGGEAFF	TGTGCCAGCAGTTACCGGTCGGGGGGTGAAGCTTTCTTT
TRBD1	TRBJ2-7	.	TRBV6-5	CASGQGYLNEQYF	TGTGCCAGCGGACAGGGATATTTGAACGAGCAGTACTTC
.	TRBJ1-5	few	TRBV9	CASSPGEAQPQHF	TGTGCCAGCAGCCCCGGAGAGGCTCAGCCCCAGCATTTT
.	TRBJ1-2	few	TRBV5-6	CASSVVAGTFNYGYTF	TGTGCCAGCAGCGTCGTAGCCGGGACATTTAACTATGGCTACACCTTC
.	TRBJ1-1	.	TRBV30	CAWTRFEARNTEAFF	TGTGCCTGGACAAGGTTCGAGGCACGTAACACTGAAGCTTTCTTT